The 29 T cell receptor beta chains reported below all come from one sample, sequenced in a study of blood T cell repertoires in COVID-19. Method: immunoSEQ multiplex PCR; TCRdb's copy keeps in-frame clones and lacks some. The table has 88,000 or so clones, about 85% seen once. Sequencing input: peripheral blood. Receptor source: a man between 60 and 70 years old with acute or convalescent COVID-19.

In this sample, this clone turned up a few times. The rearrangement links TRBV5-1 to TRBJ1-1; TRBD1 aligns across 8 bases. This CDR3 region has 14 residues. The germline V gene has CDR1 SGHRS and CDR2 YFSETQ. V shed 4 bases and J 1 base; nucleotides not matched to a gene: 3. CDR3 in amino acids: CASSVDRANTEAFF. The DNA of the CDR3 is TGCGCCAGCAGCGTGGACAGGGCGAACACTGAAGCTTTCTTT. The variable domain in full, with the rest retrieved from reference TRBV5-1 and TRBJ1-1, is KAGVTQTPRYLIKTRGQQVTLSCSPISGHRSVSWYQQTPGQGLQFLFEYFSETQRNKGNFPGRFSGRQFSNSRSEMNVSTLELGDSALYLCASSVDRANTEAFFGQGTRLTVV.

The genes are TRBV19 and TRBJ1-2; unclear D gene. V lost 2 bases and J lost 0, with 4 bases in between. Germline CDR1 and CDR2: LNHDA and SQIVND (reference sequence). This CDR3 has 13 residues. The CDR3 bases are TGTGCCAGTAGTATACAGACTAACTATGGCTACACCTTC. Its protein product is CASSIQTNYGYTF.

The V gene is TRBV30, the J gene TRBJ2-7, with 11 bases that match TRBD1. The length of the CDR3 is 15 residues. The V and J ends lost 6 bases and 2 bases, in that order; junction bases with no gene match: 9. Germline CDR1 reads GTSNPN; CDR2 reads SVGIG (reference sequence). The CDR3 here is CACSGGDRGTYEQYF. The CDR3 coding sequence is TGTGCCTGTTCTGGTGGGGACAGGGGGACCTACGAGCAGTACTTC.

The rearrangement links TRBV24-1 to TRBJ2-1; 9 nucleotides agree with TRBD2. The CDR3 sequence is 15 residues long. Germline-derived CDR1 and CDR2 are KGHDR and SFDVKD. V was clipped by 3 bases and J by 6 bases; unmatched bases: 5. As DNA, the CDR3 is TGTGCCACCAGTGATGCAAGCGGGAGGATCAATGAGCAGTTCTTC. Its protein product is CATSDASGRINEQFF.

The count of this clone is one. The chain couples TRBV30 to TRBJ2-1, with TRBD1 matching 7 bases. This CDR3 contains 13 residues. Germline CDR1 GTSNPN, CDR2 SVGIG (reference sequence). The J segment lost 7 bases and the V segment lost 7 bases, leaving 10 bases of the junction unmatched. The CDR3 DNA follows: TGTGCCTCGAACCGGGGACAGAGGAATGAGCAGTTCTTC. As protein: CASNRGQRNEQFF.

The chain uses TRBV4-1 and TRBJ1-2; no definite D call. Germline loops: CDR1 MGHRA, CDR2 YSYEKL. V was trimmed by 0 bases and J by 5 bases, leaving 7 bases between them. The CDR3 is made up of 13 amino acids. CDR3 residues: CASSQDREYGYTF. DNA for the CDR3: TGCGCCAGCAGCCAAGACCGGGAGTATGGCTACACCTTC.

The genes are TRBV7-2 and TRBJ1-2, with no clear D. Deletions cut 5 bases from V and 0 bases from J, with 19 bases between. CDR3 size: 17 residues. From germline, CDR1 is SGHTA and CDR2 FQGNSA. CDR3 DNA sequence: TGTGCCAGCAGCAGAGGCTCCGTAGGAGCCGCTAACTATGGCTACACCTTC. Protein: CASSRGSVGAANYGYTF.

V is TRBV5-1 and J is TRBJ1-1; no reliable D call. The CDR3 sequence is 14 residues long. V was pared by 4 bases and J by 5 bases, with 15 bases between. In germline, CDR1 is SGHRS, CDR2 YFSETQ. The DNA for the CDR3 is TGCGCCAGCAGCCGGGATCCCACTCGGACTGAAGCTTTCTTT. Protein product: CASSRDPTRTEAFF.

DNA of the CDR3: TGCGCCAGCAGCATGACAGTACGAGGCACCGGGGAGCTGTTTTTT. Translating it yields CASSMTVRGTGELFF. The chain recombines TRBV5-1 with TRBJ2-2, with D tentatively TRBD1 (5 bases). The germline V gene encodes CDR1 SGHRS and CDR2 YFSETQ. V was trimmed by 4 bases and J by 4 bases, leaving 14 bases between them. This CDR3 is 15 amino acids long.

CDR3: CASSQGRTTGGREVYYNEQFF. The CDR3 bases are TGTGCCAGCAGCCAAGGAAGAACTACAGGGGGCCGTGAAGTCTACTACAATGAGCAGTTCTTC. This chain joins TRBV3-1 (or the pseudogene TRBV3-2) and TRBJ2-1, with 9 bases that match TRBD1. The CDR3 loop spans 21 amino acids. After removal of 1 base from V and 3 bases from J, the junction contained 19 bases not matched to a gene. The V gene's germline CDR1 is LGHDT and CDR2 YNNKEL (reference sequence).

The chain employs TRBV5-1 and TRBJ2-5, with D perhaps matching TRBD1 (5 bases). V gave up 0 bases and J gave up 1 base, with 10 bases separating them. The CDR3 has 15 amino acids. CDR1 is SGHRS and CDR2 is YFSETQ in the germline V gene. The CDR3 sequence is CASSLAQGFQETQYF. The CDR3 DNA follows: TGCGCCAGCAGCTTGGCTCAGGGTTTCCAAGAGACCCAGTACTTC.

Only a few counts were recorded for this clone. This sequence joins TRBV6-5 and TRBJ2-5; the match to TRBD2 covers 8 bases. The CDR3 spans 15 residues. Germline values: CDR1 MNHEY, CDR2 SVGAGI. J was trimmed by 5 bases and V by 8 bases; bases with no gene match: 13. The CDR3 coding sequence is TGTGCCAGCGGACCAAGGACTAGCTCAAGTGAGACCCAGTACTTC. Translated, it gives CASGPRTSSSETQYF.

The V call is TRBV19, the J call TRBJ2-1, with a tentative D call TRBD2 (5 bases). The ends were cut back, 4 bases at V and 9 bases at J, with 13 bases in the middle. The CDR3 extends over 13 amino acids. From germline, CDR1 is LNHDA and CDR2 SQIVND (reference sequence). In DNA, the CDR3 is TGTGCCAGTAGTACCACTAGAAGCACTGAGCAGTTCTTC. Its protein is CASSTTRSTEQFF.

V gene TRBV21-1 combines with J gene TRBJ2-7; TRBD2 is taken as the D call from the table, unchecked against the DNA. TRBV21-1 is an annotated pseudogene. CDR3 length: 14 amino acids. CDR3 coding DNA: TGTGCCAGCACTTCCGACTCCAGCTCCTACGAGCAGTACTTC. Translating gives CASTSDSSSYEQYF.

J is TRBJ2-1 and V is TRBV3-1 (or the pseudogene TRBV3-2); 7 bases line up with TRBD2. Trimming at V came to 0 bases and at J to 7 bases, leaving 12 bases not matched to a gene. The CDR3 is made up of 17 amino acids. Germline CDR1 reads LGHDT; CDR2 reads YNNKEL (reference sequence). This chain's CDR3 is CASSQEVGGSFRNEQFF. The CDR3, as DNA: TGTGCCAGCAGCCAAGAAGTGGGCGGGAGCTTTAGGAATGAGCAGTTCTTC.

The rearrangement joins TRBV11-2 to TRBJ2-5, with TRBD1 matching over 9 bases. J lost 3 bases, V lost 5 bases, and 1 base had no gene match. Germline loops: CDR1 SGHAT, CDR2 FQNNGV. The CDR3 is 13 residues long. The CDR3 loop reads CASSRDREETQYF. CDR3 DNA sequence: TGTGCCAGCAGCAGGGACAGGGAAGAGACCCAGTACTTC.

This chain connects TRBV3-1 (or the pseudogene TRBV3-2) to TRBJ2-7, with 12 bases that match TRBD2. Germline V gene lookup returns CDR1 LGHDT and CDR2 YNNKEL (reference sequence). The CDR3 is 15 amino acids. Trimming removed 1 base from V and 7 bases from J; junction bases left unmatched: 5. Here the CDR3 reads CASSQAPSGREEQYF. Here the CDR3 DNA reads TGTGCCAGCAGCCAAGCACCTAGCGGGAGGGAGGAGCAGTACTTC.

This clone was picked up one time. The chain combines TRBV5-1 with TRBJ2-7; 13 bases agree with TRBD2. From germline, CDR1 is SGHRS and CDR2 YFSETQ. J was trimmed by 6 bases and V by 4 bases; bases with no gene match: 7. The CDR3 is 15 residues long. The CDR3 DNA reads TGCGCCAGCAGCCCGACACTAGCGGGGGGGCTCGAGCAGTACTTC. Its translation is CASSPTLAGGLEQYF. The full variable domain, rest sourced from reference TRBV5-1 and TRBJ2-7, is KAGVTQTPRYLIKTRGQQVTLSCSPISGHRSVSWYQQTPGQGLQFLFEYFSETQRNKGNFPGRFSGRQFSNSRSEMNVSTLELGDSALYLCASSPTLAGGLEQYFGPGTRLTVT.

J is TRBJ2-7 and V is TRBV11-2; no firm D call. This CDR3 is built from 13 residues. The V end lost 2 bases, the J end lost 6 bases, and 11 bases lay between the germline ends. The V gene's germline CDR1 is SGHAT and CDR2 FQNNGV. The CDR3 sequence is CASSLSASVEQYF. The CDR3 DNA sequence: TGTGCCAGCAGCTTAAGTGCCTCGGTCGAGCAGTACTTC.

The CDR3 protein is CASSKTSGSSTYEQYF. The CDR3 coding sequence is TGCGCCAGCAGTAAGACTAGCGGGAGTTCTACCTACGAGCAGTACTTC. This rearrangement joins TRBV5-1 to TRBJ2-7; the match to TRBD2 covers 12 bases. CDR1 is SGHRS, CDR2 YFSETQ, per germline. The CDR3 has 16 residues. V was pared by 5 bases and J by 2 bases, with 8 bases of the junction left unmatched.

This clone was recorded only once. V is TRBV2 and J is TRBJ2-5, with D possibly TRBD2 on 5 matching bases. This CDR3 region has 14 residues. The V end lost 3 bases, the J end lost 6 bases, and 14 bases lay between the germline ends. From germline, CDR1 is SNHLY and CDR2 FYNNEI. CDR3 nucleotide sequence: TGTGCCAGCAGTGATGGTTACGGGGTAAAGACCCAGTACTTC. This encodes CASSDGYGVKTQYF.

In its sample, this clone was seen once. The V call is TRBV7-8, the J call TRBJ1-4; the D is unclear. The CDR3 contains 15 residues. Trimming shortened V by 5 bases and J by 0 bases, and 10 bases separated the two germline ends. CDR1 SGHVS and CDR2 FQNEAQ come from the germline V gene. CDR3 sequence (DNA): TGTGCCAGCAGCGGATGGGGAGCAACTAATGAAAAACTGTTTTTT. This gives the protein CASSGWGATNEKLFF.

J is TRBJ2-7 and V is TRBV7-2; TRBD2 is a possible D gene (7 bases). This CDR3 spans 15 amino acids. Germline CDR1 reads SGHTA; CDR2 reads FQGNSA. Trimming shortened V by 1 base and J by 4 bases, and 14 bases separated the two germline ends. CDR3 in DNA: TGTGCCAGCAGCTTAGATGGGGGGGCCTCTTACGAGCAGTACTTC. Residues: CASSLDGGASYEQYF.

V and J are TRBV5-4 and TRBJ2-3; perhaps TRBD1 as D (6 bases). Per germline, CDR1 SGHNT and CDR2 YYREEE (reference sequence). The CDR3 consists of 15 residues. Trimming removed 0 bases at V and 2 bases at J, with 10 bases between. CDR3 amino acids: CASSLGWGPTDTQYF. The CDR3 DNA is TGTGCCAGCAGCTTGGGTTGGGGGCCCACAGATACGCAGTATTTT.

This chain links TRBV6-1 with TRBJ2-7; D unresolved. Germline loops: CDR1 MNHNS, CDR2 SASEGT. V was shortened by 3 bases and J by 1 base, with 10 bases between the two germline ends. The CDR3 consists of 14 residues. The CDR3, as DNA: TGTGCCAGCAGTGAGGTTAGCCGTTCCTACGAGCAGTACTTC. Amino acids: CASSEVSRSYEQYF.

The rearrangement uses TRBV2 and TRBJ2-1, with TRBD2 matching 8 bases. Germline V gene sequence: CDR1 SNHLY, CDR2 FYNNEI. Trimming took 7 bases from V and 2 from J; bases not matched to a gene: 10. The CDR3 contains 16 residues. The CDR3 coding sequence is TGTGCCAGCACCGAAGGGCTAGCGGGTCCCTACAATGAGCAGTTCTTC. As protein: CASTEGLAGPYNEQFF.

This chain joins TRBV29-1 and TRBJ2-5, with D possibly being TRBD2 (6 bases). This CDR3 has 13 residues. Trimming left V 2 bases short and J 5 bases short, with 12 bases between. CDR1 is SQVTM and CDR2 is ANQGSEA in the germline V gene. The CDR3 DNA is TGCAGCGTTGAATCGGGGGTCGAGGAGACCCAGTACTTC. Translation: CSVESGVEETQYF.

This clone was counted only a few times. The V gene is TRBV4-1, the J gene TRBJ2-7; 9 bases map to TRBD1. Trimming cost V 1 base and J 5 bases; bases outside gene matches: 12. CDR3 length equals 17 residues. Germline loops: CDR1 MGHRA, CDR2 YSYEKL. CDR3: CASSQGEQGARKNEQYF. As DNA, the CDR3 is TGCGCCAGCAGCCAAGGTGAACAGGGGGCCAGAAAAAACGAGCAGTACTTC.

The chain joins TRBV6-2 or TRBV6-3 to TRBJ2-1, with 9 bases fitting TRBD2. Germline CDR1 reads MNHEY; CDR2 reads SVGEGT. CDR3 length: 15 amino acids. Losses at the gene ends were 4 bases for V and 4 bases for J; bases not matched to a gene: 5. In nucleotides, the CDR3 is TGTGCCAGCAGTTTCCAGCGGGGGGTATACAATGAGCAGTTCTTC. It is translated as CASSFQRGVYNEQFF.